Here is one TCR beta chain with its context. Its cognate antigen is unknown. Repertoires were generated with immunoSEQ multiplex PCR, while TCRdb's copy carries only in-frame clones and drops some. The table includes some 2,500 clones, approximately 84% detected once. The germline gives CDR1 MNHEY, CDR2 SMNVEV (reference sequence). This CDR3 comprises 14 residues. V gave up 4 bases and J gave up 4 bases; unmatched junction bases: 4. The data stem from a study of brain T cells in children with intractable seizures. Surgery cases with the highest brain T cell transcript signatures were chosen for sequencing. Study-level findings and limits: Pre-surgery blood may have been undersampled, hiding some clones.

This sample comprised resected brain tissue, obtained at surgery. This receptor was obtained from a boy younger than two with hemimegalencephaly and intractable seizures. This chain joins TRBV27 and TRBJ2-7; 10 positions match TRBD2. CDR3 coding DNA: TGTGCCAGCAGTTGGACTAGCGGCATTTACGAGCAGTACTTC. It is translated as CASSWTSGIYEQYF.